This T cell receptor (beta chain) was sequenced during a study of cytomegalovirus exposure and HLA in healthy donors. Study-level results: Analysis was carried out at a later point, and it linked a missense DCLRE1C variant to TCR beta V- and J-gene trimming. Upon later analysis, TCR association rates were observed to vary by HLA locus, being highest for DRB1 and lowest for HLA-C. A later analysis found most CMV-associated TCR beta chains apparently HLA-restricted.

A multiplex PCR was run with 60 Vbeta primers and 13 Jbeta primers. Profiling relied on immunoSEQ multiplex PCR, and the TCRdb table lists in-frame clones only, not all of them. This sample has under 200,000 clones, with roughly 75% found just once. On this clone: Its specificity is not known.

Trimming stripped 7 bases from V and 2 bases from J, with 13 bases between. This CDR3 contains 13 residues. Germline CDR1 reads SGDLS; CDR2 reads YYNGEE. The clonotype originates from a female donor in good health and CMV-seronegative. The specimen was PBMCs. This rearrangement joins TRBV9 to TRBJ2-7; a possible D gene is TRBD2 (5 bases). The CDR3 reads CASVKDGTYEQYF. The DNA of the CDR3 is TGTGCCAGCGTCAAGGACGGGACCTACGAGCAGTACTTC.